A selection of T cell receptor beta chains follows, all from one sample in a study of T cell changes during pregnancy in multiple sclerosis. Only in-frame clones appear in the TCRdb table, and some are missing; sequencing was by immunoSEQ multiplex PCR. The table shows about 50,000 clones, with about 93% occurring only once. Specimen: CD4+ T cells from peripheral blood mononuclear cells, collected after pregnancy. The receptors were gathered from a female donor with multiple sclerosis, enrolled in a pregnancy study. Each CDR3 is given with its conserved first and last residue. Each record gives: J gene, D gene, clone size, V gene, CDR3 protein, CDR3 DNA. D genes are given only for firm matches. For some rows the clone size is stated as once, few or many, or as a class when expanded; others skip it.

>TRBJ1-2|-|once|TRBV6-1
CASSPRWTDYGYTF
TGTGCCAGCAGTCCCCGTTGGACAGACTATGGCTACACCTTC
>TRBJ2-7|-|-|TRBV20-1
CSARLDIEQYF
TGCAGTGCTAGGCTAGATATCGAGCAGTACTTC
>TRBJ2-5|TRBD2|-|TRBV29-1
CSVRPGGARETQYF
TGCAGCGTTCGCCCCGGGGGGGCGAGGGAGACCCAGTACTTC
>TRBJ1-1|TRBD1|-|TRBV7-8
CASSDRANTEAFF
TGTGCCAGCAGTGACAGGGCGAACACTGAAGCTTTCTTT
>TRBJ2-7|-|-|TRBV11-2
CASSLERLTSYEQYF
TGTGCCAGCAGCTTAGAGCGACTAACCTCCTACGAGCAGTACTTC
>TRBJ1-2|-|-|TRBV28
CASSFPSSLGYTF
TGTGCCAGCAGTTTTCCCTCTTCTCTGGGCTACACCTTC
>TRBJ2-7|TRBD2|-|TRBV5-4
CASSKPSGALVEQYF
TGTGCCAGCAGCAAACCTAGCGGAGCATTAGTGGAGCAGTACTTC
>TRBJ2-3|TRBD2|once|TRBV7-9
CASSLVSGGGTDTQYF
TGTGCCAGCAGCTTAGTGAGCGGGGGTGGCACAGATACGCAGTATTTT
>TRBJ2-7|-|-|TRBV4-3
CASSQDYRGTDEQYF
TGCGCCAGCAGCCAAGATTATCGCGGGACCGACGAGCAGTACTTC
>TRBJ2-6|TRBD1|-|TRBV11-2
CASSSPRDRRRNVLTF
TGTGCCAGCAGCTCACCCCGGGACAGGCGGCGGAACGTCCTGACTTTC
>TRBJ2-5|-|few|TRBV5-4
CASRQGYQETQYF
TGTGCCAGCAGGCAGGGGTACCAAGAGACCCAGTACTTC
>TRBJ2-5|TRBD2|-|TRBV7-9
CASSLGGSGGQETQYF
TGTGCCAGCAGCCTGGGGGGTAGCGGGGGCCAAGAGACCCAGTACTTC
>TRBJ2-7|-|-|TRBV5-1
CASASRGQGVYEQYF
TGCGCCAGCGCCTCTCGGGGTCAAGGAGTCTACGAGCAGTACTTC
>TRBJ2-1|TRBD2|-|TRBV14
CASSRTSGRAREQFF
TGTGCCAGCAGCCGAACTAGCGGGAGGGCCCGGGAGCAGTTCTTC
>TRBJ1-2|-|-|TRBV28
CASSPPGGGGYTF
TGTGCCAGCAGTCCCCCGGGGGGCGGGGGCTACACCTTC
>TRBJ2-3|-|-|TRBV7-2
CASSLTTAAVNTQYF
TGTGCCAGCAGCCTTACCACGGCCGCGGTAAATACGCAGTATTTT
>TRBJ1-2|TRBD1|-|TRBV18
CASSPLPGQTDYGYTF
TGTGCCAGCTCACCACTTCCGGGACAGACCGACTATGGCTACACCTTC
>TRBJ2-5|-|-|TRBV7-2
CASSSSRGRETQYF
TGTGCCAGCAGCTCATCTCGCGGTCGAGAGACCCAGTACTTC
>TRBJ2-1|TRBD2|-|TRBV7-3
CASSLRASGREEQFF
TGTGCCAGCAGCTTAAGGGCTAGCGGGAGGGAAGAGCAGTTCTTC
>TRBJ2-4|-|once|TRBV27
CASSLSPSRNIQYF
TGTGCCAGCAGTTTATCACCTTCCCGGAACATTCAGTACTTC
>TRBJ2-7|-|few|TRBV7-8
CASTKGVGSYEQYF
TGTGCCAGCACCAAGGGGGTGGGGTCCTACGAGCAGTACTTC
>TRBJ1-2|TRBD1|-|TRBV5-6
CASSFRTGLTNYGYTF
TGTGCCAGCAGCTTCCGGACAGGTTTAACTAACTATGGCTACACCTTC